This entry lists 9 T cell receptor beta chains sequenced from one sample in a study of control samples from healthy donors and cancer patients. The method was immunoSEQ multiplex PCR; TCRdb's version includes in-frame clones alone and lacks a portion of them. Of around 95,000 clones listed, 87% were seen once; the top ten hold 18%. The sequencing input was blood. The receptor source for this set is a woman aged 50 to 65 in good health.

The rearrangement uses TRBV2 and TRBJ2-7; D perhaps matches TRBD1 (6 bases). V gave up 5 bases and J gave up 0 bases, with 14 bases separating them. This CDR3 is built from 15 residues. Germline CDR1 and CDR2: SNHLY and FYNNEI. The CDR3: CASSTNRVSSYEQYF. CDR3 DNA: TGTGCCAGCAGTACCAACAGGGTAAGCTCCTACGAGCAGTACTTC.

This clone was observed a single time. CDR3 nucleotides: TGTGCCAGCAGCTCCTGGACTAGCGGGAGGGGGGAGCAGTTCTTC. It yields the protein CASSSWTSGRGEQFF. The genes are TRBV3-1 (or the pseudogene TRBV3-2) and TRBJ2-1, with 15 nucleotides matching TRBD2. The CDR3 length is 15 residues. Germline-derived CDR1 and CDR2 are LGHDT and YNNKEL (reference sequence). The V gene end was trimmed by 5 bases and the J gene end by 10 bases; junction bases not matched to a gene: 6.

The CDR3 sequence: CASSSLADEQFF. The CDR3, as DNA: TGTGCCAGCAGCTCGTTAGCGGATGAGCAGTTCTTC. The V call is TRBV7-9, the J call TRBJ2-1; the D gene is possibly TRBD2 (6 bases). V was pared by 4 bases and J by 8 bases, with 9 bases between. Looked up from germline, CDR1 is SEHNR and CDR2 is FQNEAQ (reference sequence). This CDR3 spans 12 amino acids.

The chain employs TRBV5-4 and TRBJ2-1, with TRBD1 matching over 7 bases. Germline V lookup: CDR1 SGHNT, CDR2 YYREEE (reference sequence). CDR3 length: 16 residues. With 1 base clipped from V and 0 bases from J, the junction kept 4 bases outside the gene matches. As DNA, the CDR3 is TGTGCCAGCAGCTTGACAGGGGAACGCTCCTACAATGAGCAGTTCTTC. It yields the protein CASSLTGERSYNEQFF. The full variable domain, in which reference TRBV5-4 and TRBJ2-1 provide the parts outside the CDR3, is ETGVTQSPTHLIKTRGQQVTLRCSSQSGHNTVSWYQQALGQGPQFIFQYYREEENGRGNFPPRFSGLQFPNYSSELNVNALELDDSALYLCASSLTGERSYNEQFFGPGTRLTVL.

The V call is TRBV2, the J call TRBJ2-5; D unresolved. The CDR3 loop spans 12 amino acids. V lost 9 bases to trimming and J lost 1 base, with 9 bases between them. Germline V lookup: CDR1 SNHLY, CDR2 FYNNEI. CDR3 sequence reads: CASKDLQETQYF. The CDR3 DNA sequence: TGTGCCAGTAAAGACCTCCAAGAGACCCAGTACTTC.

The V and J genes are TRBV6-6 and TRBJ1-1, with a possible D match to TRBD1 (6 bases). This CDR3 is 14 amino acids long. With 2 bases removed from V and 5 bases from J, the gap between germline ends came to 12 bases. Germline assignment: CDR1 MNHNY and CDR2 SVGAGI (reference sequence). CDR3 amino acids: CASSYVGARTEAFF. CDR3 nucleotides: TGTGCCAGCAGTTACGTGGGGGCGAGGACTGAAGCTTTCTTT.

This clone was counted a few times. The chain uses TRBV3-1 (or the pseudogene TRBV3-2) and TRBJ1-2; tentative D call: TRBD1 (5 bases). The length of the CDR3 is 14 residues. Trimming took 1 base from V and 6 from J, leaving 12 bases between them. Germline V gene sequence: CDR1 LGHDT, CDR2 YNNKEL (reference sequence). CDR3 protein: CASSQVGEANGYTF. In DNA, the CDR3 is TGTGCCAGCAGCCAAGTAGGGGAGGCTAATGGCTACACCTTC.

The rearrangement joins TRBV6-5 to TRBJ2-2, with D maybe TRBD2 (6 bases). Germline loops: CDR1 MNHEY, CDR2 SVGAGI. This CDR3 contains 14 residues. V lost 5 bases to trimming and J lost 4 bases, with 11 bases between them. The CDR3 region has the DNA TGTGCCAGCAGTACGGGACTTAGCACCGGGGAGCTGTTTTTT. Translated, it gives CASSTGLSTGELFF.

The chain links TRBV4-3 to TRBJ1-1, with D tentatively TRBD1 (5 bases). The CDR3 covers 13 residues. Germline lookup yields CDR1 LGHNA and CDR2 YSLEER. Deletions cut 1 base from V and 7 bases from J, with 10 bases between. CDR3 in DNA: TGCGCCAGCAGCCAAGGGGGCGGGTTTGAAGCTTTCTTT. Protein: CASSQGGGFEAFF.